Listed here are 22 T cell receptor beta chains from one sample, sequenced in a study of tumor-infiltrating lymphocytes in primary liver carcinoma. Co-extraction yielded RNA and DNA from around 20-30 mg of unsorted bulk tissue. Starting from around 500 ng of total RNA, TCR beta cDNA was produced with a primer in the constant region. Slightly modified ARM-PCR with three nested multiplex PCR rounds yielded TCR beta libraries. The first two PCR rounds used TRBV1-TRBV30 forward primers with a C-beta reverse primer, about 10 cycles each. TCRdb called the multiplex PCR reads again in MiXCR, with one record for every CDR3 protein. In the table there are more than 85,000 distinct CDR3 sequences, around 84% of which are singletons. The sequencing input was liver tumor tissue from sampling region 3. The subset denotes: tumor region T3, left-lateral pole. These receptors came from a man aged 35 to 55 with primary liver carcinoma and hepatitis B virus infection.

The chain carries TRBV4-3 and TRBJ1-4, with TRBD1 as a possible D gene (6 bases). The CDR3 covers 17 residues. CDR1 and CDR2 from the germline V gene are LGHNA and YSLEER. The CDR3 reads CPSSQDLAGGGFEKLFF. CDR3 nucleotides: TGCCCGAGCAGCCAAGACCTCGCGGGGGGCGGGTTCGAAAAACTGTTTTTT.

This chain joins TRBV11-3 and TRBJ1-1, with D uncertain. The CDR3 covers 13 residues. The germline gives CDR1 SGHNT, CDR2 YENEEA. The DNA of the CDR3 is TGTGCAGGCAGCTTAGAGGAGGACACTGAAGCTTTCTTT. It specifies CAGSLEEDTEAFF.

The chain recombines TRBV10-1 with TRBJ2-7, with TRBD1 matching 10 bases. CDR1 and CDR2 (germline): WNHNN, SYGVQD (reference sequence). The ends lost 0 bases at V and 13 bases at J; junction bases unmatched: 15. This CDR3 spans 16 amino acids. In nucleotides, the CDR3 is TGCGCCAGCAGTGAGTCGACGGGACAGGGGATTGACAGGCATTACTTC. This gives the protein CASSESTGQGIDRHYF.

About this clonotype: The junction departs from the called germline gene at one end, perhaps through a read error. CDR3 bases: TGCAGCGTCAAGTCTGGACAGTCGATCTATGGATACATCTTC. Protein: CSVKSGQSIYGYIF. This chain links TRBV29-1 with TRBJ1-2, with D perhaps matching TRBD1 (6 bases). This CDR3 has 14 amino acids. The V gene's germline CDR1 is SQVTM and CDR2 ANQGSEA.

The chain is built from TRBV20-1 and TRBJ1-4; D unresolved. V was trimmed by 5 bases and J by 5 bases, leaving 9 bases between them. CDR1 and CDR2 (germline): DFQATT, SNEGSKA (reference sequence). This CDR3 comprises 12 residues. DNA for the CDR3: TGCAGTGCTCCCATACAGAATGAAAAACTGTTTTTT. Translating it yields CSAPIQNEKLFF.

As regards this clonotype: An end of the junction differs from the germline gene, which may be a read error. This chain connects TRBV5-4 to TRBJ2-5, with D perhaps assigned TRBD1 or TRBD2 (5 bases each). Germline V gives CDR1 SGHNT, CDR2 YYREEE (reference sequence). CDR3 length: 15 residues. This chain's CDR3 is CTSSLNGDVQETQNF. The CDR3 coding sequence is TGTACCAGCAGCTTGAACGGGGACGTCCAAGAGACCCAGAACTTC.

Details on this clonotype: One junction end disagrees with the germline gene, perhaps due to a read error. The rearrangement links TRBV7-9 to TRBJ1-1; 11 bases are a match to TRBD1. The CDR3 has 16 amino acids. Germline CDR1 and CDR2: SEHNR and FQNEAQ (reference sequence). The CDR3 loop is CDSSPPGTGGITEAFF. For the CDR3, the DNA is TGTGACAGCAGCCCCCCGGGGACAGGGGGAATCACTGAAGCTTTCTTT. The whole variable domain, remainder taken from reference TRBV7-9 and TRBJ1-1, is DTGVSQNPRHKITKRGQNVTFRCDPISEHNRLYWYRQTLGQGPEFLTYFQNEAQLEKSRLLSDRFSAERPKGSFSTLEIQRTEQGDSAMYLCDSSPPGTGGITEAFFGQGTRLTVV.

V usage is TRBV11-2 and J usage is TRBJ2-5; D possibly corresponds to TRBD2 (6 bases). V was trimmed by 5 bases and J by 12 bases, leaving 25 bases between them. This CDR3 has 15 residues. Germline assignment: CDR1 SGHAT and CDR2 FQNNGV. CDR3 nucleotide sequence: TGTGCCAGCAGCCCCCGGTCAGCCCCGGGGGTGACAAAGTACTTC. Translated, it gives CASSPRSAPGVTKYF.

As regards this clonotype: The junction and the germline gene differ at one end; a read error may be behind it. The rearrangement links TRBV11-3 to TRBJ2-1; D is undetermined. The CDR3 is made up of 14 amino acids. Looked up from germline, CDR1 is SGHNT and CDR2 is YENEEA. In DNA, the CDR3 is TGTGCCATCGGCTTAGGCGTCTCGAACAATGGGCAGTTCTTC. It encodes CAIGLGVSNNGQFF.

This clonotype was counted only a few times. A much larger clone lies one base from this, so it may be a read error. V gene TRBV7-8 combines with J gene TRBJ1-5; possible D gene TRBD1, 5 bases. Germline CDR1 reads SGHVS; CDR2 reads FQNEAQ. This CDR3 is 14 amino acids long. Trimming removed 6 bases from V and 4 bases from J, with 13 bases in between. CDR3 sequence reads: CASSMTARNQPQHF. The CDR3 DNA is TGTGCCAGCAGTATGACAGCGCGAAATCAGCCCCAGCATTTT.

To note about this clonotype: One end of the junction does not line up with germline, which may come from a read error. The gene calls are TRBV4-2 and TRBJ2-1; 10 bases match TRBD2. The CDR3 covers 15 residues. Per the germline V gene, CDR1 is LGHNA and CDR2 is YNFKEQ. The CDR3 region is CDSSPSGSQYNEQFF. The CDR3 bases are TGTGACAGCAGTCCTAGCGGGAGTCAGTACAATGAGCAGTTCTTC.

V is TRBV7-8 and J is TRBJ2-7; 7 bases match TRBD2. The CDR3 totals 17 residues. The J segment lost 8 bases and the V segment lost 5 bases, leaving 21 bases of the junction unmatched. Germline CDR1 SGHVS, CDR2 FQNEAQ. CDR3 protein: CASSLKGGTTVTLQQYF. As DNA, the CDR3 is TGTGCCAGCAGCCTGAAGGGAGGGACTACAGTAACCCTCCAGCAGTACTTC. Based on the CDR3 plus reference TRBV7-8 and TRBJ2-7, the full variable domain is GAGVSQSPRYKVAKRGQDVALRCDPISGHVSLFWYQQALGQGPEFLTYFQNEAQLDKSGLPSDRFFAERPEGSVSTLKIQRTQQEDSAVYLCASSLKGGTTVTLQQYFGPGTRLTVT.

This clonotype turned up a few times. The junction departs from germline at one end; a sequencing error may be responsible. DNA of the CDR3: TGTGCCAGTAGCCCGACCTCTACCTCTAGCAGGAGGTACACAGATACGCAGTATTTT. It encodes CASSPTSTSSRRYTDTQYF. The chain links TRBV4-2 to TRBJ2-3; weak D call: TRBD2 (5 bases). CDR1 LGHNA and CDR2 YNFKEQ come from the germline V gene. The CDR3 runs to 19 residues.

In regard to this clonotype: Relative to the germline gene, one junction end is altered; a read error may explain this. V and J are TRBV10-3 and TRBJ2-7, with 10 bases lining up with TRBD1. The CDR3 loop spans 14 amino acids. Germline V CDR1 and CDR2: ENHRY, SYGVKD. CDR3 loop: CAIDKGGQGFEQYF. In nucleotides, the CDR3 is TGTGCCATCGATAAGGGGGGACAGGGGTTCGAGCAATACTTC.

Comment on this clonotype: One end of the junction fails to match germline, which may point to a read error. The chain is built from TRBV5-4 and TRBJ2-3; 14 bases agree with TRBD2. Germline values: CDR1 SGHNT, CDR2 YYREEE (reference sequence). The CDR3 consists of 16 residues. In DNA form, the CDR3 reads TGTGCCAGCAACTTGGGACTAGCGGGAGTGTCAGATATGCAGTATTTT. It is translated as CASNLGLAGVSDMQYF.

This clonotype was observed once. One end of the junction varies from germline; a read error may be responsible. The rearrangement links TRBV11-2 to TRBJ2-2, with TRBD1 as a possible D gene (6 bases). The CDR3 is 17 residues long. Germline V lookup: CDR1 SGHAT, CDR2 FQNNGV. CDR3 nucleotide sequence: TGTACCAGCAGCTTAGATCATAGGGGTAGGGACACCGGAGAGCCGTTTTTT. Amino acids: CTSSLDHRGRDTGEPFF.

As regards this clonotype: Relative to the germline gene, one junction end is altered; a read error may explain this. The rearrangement links TRBV29-1 to TRBJ2-5; D call uncertain. The CDR3 covers 15 residues. The germline CDR1 and CDR2 sequences are SQVTM and ANQGSEA. The DNA for the CDR3 is TGCAGCGTTGAATCCGCGGCGTGTGGATCGGAGACCCAGTATTTC. Its protein is CSVESAACGSETQYF.

J is TRBJ2-3 and V is TRBV11-2, with D possibly TRBD2 on 6 matching bases. The V end lost 11 bases, the J end lost 4 bases, and 19 bases lay between the germline ends. Germline CDR1 and CDR2: SGHAT and FQNNGV. This CDR3 spans 14 amino acids. The CDR3 region has the DNA TGTGCCGGAGGGGCACGGGAGCCCGCAGATACGCAGTATTTT. This encodes CAGGAREPADTQYF.

Note on this clonotype: This may arise from a read error, as a much more abundant clone is one base away. The chain employs TRBV2 and TRBJ1-1; D possibly corresponds to TRBD1 (5 bases). The ends were cut back, 7 bases at V and 1 base at J, with 13 bases in the middle. This CDR3 comprises 14 residues. Germline lookup yields CDR1 SNHLY and CDR2 FYNNEI. The DNA for the CDR3 is TGTGCCAGCATCCCGCAGGGTGGGAACACTGAAGCTTTCTTT. Its translation is CASIPQGGNTEAFF.

Remarks on this clonotype: This could be a read error, since a much larger clone is one nucleotide away. V gene TRBV7-9 combines with J gene TRBJ1-1; D is unclear. Per the germline V gene, CDR1 is SEHNR and CDR2 is FQNEAQ (reference sequence). The CDR3 extends over 14 amino acids. CDR3 protein: CVSSLGGANTEAFF. The CDR3 DNA sequence: TGTGTCAGCAGCTTAGGCGGAGCAAACACTGAAGCTTTCTTT.

Of note for this clonotype: A read error may account for a junction end that differs from germline. This sequence joins TRBV6-2 or TRBV6-3 and TRBJ2-7, with TRBD2 matching over 12 bases. Germline CDR1 is MNHEY and CDR2 is SVGEGT. CDR3 length: 17 amino acids. The CDR3 loop reads CASSSGREGDLSYEQYF. The CDR3 DNA sequence: TGTGCCAGCTCTAGCGGGAGGGAAGGAGATCTCTCCTACGAGCAGTATTTC.

To note about this clonotype: One end of the junction does not line up with germline, which may come from a read error. The chain uses TRBV10-2 and TRBJ2-3; 8 positions agree with TRBD2. Germline V lookup: CDR1 WSHSY, CDR2 SAAADI. This CDR3 comprises 15 residues. CDR3 coding DNA: TGTGCCAGCAGTGAGGCGGGGGGACCCACATATACGCAGTATTTT. Translating gives CASSEAGGPTYTQYF.